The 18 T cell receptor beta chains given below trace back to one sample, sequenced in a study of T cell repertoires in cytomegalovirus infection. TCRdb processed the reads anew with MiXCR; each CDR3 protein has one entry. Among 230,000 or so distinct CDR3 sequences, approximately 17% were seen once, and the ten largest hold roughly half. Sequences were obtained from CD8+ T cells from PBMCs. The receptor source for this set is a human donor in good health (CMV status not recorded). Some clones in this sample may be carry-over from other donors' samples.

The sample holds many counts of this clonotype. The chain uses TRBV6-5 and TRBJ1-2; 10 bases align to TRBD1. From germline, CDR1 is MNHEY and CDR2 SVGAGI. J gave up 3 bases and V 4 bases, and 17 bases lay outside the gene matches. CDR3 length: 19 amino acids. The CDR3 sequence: CASSFDPGTGDDLDYGYTF. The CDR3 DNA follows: TGTGCCAGCAGTTTCGATCCCGGGACAGGGGACGACTTAGACTATGGCTACACCTTC.

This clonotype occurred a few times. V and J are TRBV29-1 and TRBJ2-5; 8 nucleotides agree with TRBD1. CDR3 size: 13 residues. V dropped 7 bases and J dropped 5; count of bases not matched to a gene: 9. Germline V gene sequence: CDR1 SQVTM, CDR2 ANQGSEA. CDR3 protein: CSALAGGVETQYF. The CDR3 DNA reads TGCAGCGCCCTCGCAGGGGGCGTGGAGACCCAGTACTTC.

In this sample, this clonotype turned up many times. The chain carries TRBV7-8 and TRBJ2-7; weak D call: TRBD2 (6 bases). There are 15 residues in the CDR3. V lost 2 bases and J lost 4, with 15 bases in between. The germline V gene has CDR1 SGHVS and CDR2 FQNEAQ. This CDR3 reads CASSLSGGAGYEQYF. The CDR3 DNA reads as TGTGCCAGCAGCTTAAGTGGAGGGGCTGGGTACGAGCAGTACTTC.

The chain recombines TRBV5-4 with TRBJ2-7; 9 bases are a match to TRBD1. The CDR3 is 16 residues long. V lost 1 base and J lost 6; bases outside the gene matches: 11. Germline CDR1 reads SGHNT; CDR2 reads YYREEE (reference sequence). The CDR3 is CASSLRAGTGYLEQYF. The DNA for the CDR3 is TGTGCCAGCAGCTTGAGGGCCGGGACAGGGTACCTCGAGCAGTACTTC.

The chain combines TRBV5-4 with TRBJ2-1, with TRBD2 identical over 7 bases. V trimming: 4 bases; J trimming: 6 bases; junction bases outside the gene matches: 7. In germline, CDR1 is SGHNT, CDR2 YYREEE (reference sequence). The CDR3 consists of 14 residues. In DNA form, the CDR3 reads TGTGCCAGCAGCCCCGGGGTAGCGGGCAATGAGCAGTTCTTC. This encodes CASSPGVAGNEQFF. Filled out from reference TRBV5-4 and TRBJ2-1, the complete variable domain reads ETGVTQSPTHLIKTRGQQVTLRCSSQSGHNTVSWYQQALGQGPQFIFQYYREEENGRGNFPPRFSGLQFPNYSSELNVNALELDDSALYLCASSPGVAGNEQFFGPGTRLTVL.

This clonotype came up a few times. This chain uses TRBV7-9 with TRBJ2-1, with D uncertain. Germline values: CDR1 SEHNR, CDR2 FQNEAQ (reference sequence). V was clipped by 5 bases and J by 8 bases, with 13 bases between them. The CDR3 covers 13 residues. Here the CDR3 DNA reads TGTGCCAGCAGCCTTAAGGGTGGCGATGAGCAGTTCTTC. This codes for CASSLKGGDEQFF.

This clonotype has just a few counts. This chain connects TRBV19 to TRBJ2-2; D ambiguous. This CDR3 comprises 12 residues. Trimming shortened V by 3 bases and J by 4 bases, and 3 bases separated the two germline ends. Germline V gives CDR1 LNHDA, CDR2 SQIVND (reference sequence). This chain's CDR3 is CASSIATGELFF. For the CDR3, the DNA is TGTGCCAGTAGTATTGCCACCGGGGAGCTGTTTTTT.

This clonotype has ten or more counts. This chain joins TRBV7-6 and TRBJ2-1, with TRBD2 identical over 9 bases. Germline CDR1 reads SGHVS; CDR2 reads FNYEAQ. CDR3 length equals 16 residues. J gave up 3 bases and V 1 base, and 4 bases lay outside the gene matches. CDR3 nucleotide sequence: TGTGCCAGCAGCTTAGGAGCGGGGGGATTCTACAATGAGCAGTTCTTC. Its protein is CASSLGAGGFYNEQFF. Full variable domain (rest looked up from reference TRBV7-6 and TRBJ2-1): GAGVSQSPRYKVTKRGQDVALRCDPISGHVSLYWYRQALGQGPEFLTYFNYEAQQDKSGLPNDRFSAERPEGSISTLTIQRTEQRDSAMYRCASSLGAGGFYNEQFFGPGTRLTVL.

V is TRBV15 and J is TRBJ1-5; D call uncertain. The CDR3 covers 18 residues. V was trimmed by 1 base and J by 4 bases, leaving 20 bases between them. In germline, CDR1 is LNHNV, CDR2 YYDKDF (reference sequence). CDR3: CATSRADSLAIANQPQHF. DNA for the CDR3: TGTGCCACCAGCAGAGCGGATAGCTTGGCGATAGCAAATCAGCCCCAGCATTTT.

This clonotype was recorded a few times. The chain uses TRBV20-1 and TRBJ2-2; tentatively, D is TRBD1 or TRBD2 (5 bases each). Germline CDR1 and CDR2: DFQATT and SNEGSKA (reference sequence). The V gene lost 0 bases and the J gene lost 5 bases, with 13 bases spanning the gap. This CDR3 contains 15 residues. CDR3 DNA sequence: TGCAGTGCTAGAGATCCCGGGACGGGGACCGGGGAGCTGTTTTTT. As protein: CSARDPGTGTGELFF.

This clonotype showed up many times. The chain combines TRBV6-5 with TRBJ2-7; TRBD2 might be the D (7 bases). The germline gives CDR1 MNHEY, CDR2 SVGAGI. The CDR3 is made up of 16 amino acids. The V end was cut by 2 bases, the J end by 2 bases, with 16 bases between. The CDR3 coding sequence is TGTGCCAGCAGTTACGGGGGGGCTTACGGGACCTACGAGCAGTACTTC. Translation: CASSYGGAYGTYEQYF.

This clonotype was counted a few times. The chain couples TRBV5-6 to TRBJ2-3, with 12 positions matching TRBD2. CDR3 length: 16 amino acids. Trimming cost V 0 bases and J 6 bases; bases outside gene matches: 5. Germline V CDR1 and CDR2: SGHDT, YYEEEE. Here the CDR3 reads CASSLARTSGEDTQYF. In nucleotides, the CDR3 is TGTGCCAGCAGCTTGGCCCGGACTAGCGGGGAGGATACGCAGTATTTT.

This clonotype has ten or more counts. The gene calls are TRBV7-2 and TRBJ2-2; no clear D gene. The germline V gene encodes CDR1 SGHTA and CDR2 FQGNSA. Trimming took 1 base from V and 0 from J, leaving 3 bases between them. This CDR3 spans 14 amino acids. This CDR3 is CASSLGANTGELFF. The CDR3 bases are TGTGCCAGCAGCTTAGGGGCGAACACCGGGGAGCTGTTTTTT.

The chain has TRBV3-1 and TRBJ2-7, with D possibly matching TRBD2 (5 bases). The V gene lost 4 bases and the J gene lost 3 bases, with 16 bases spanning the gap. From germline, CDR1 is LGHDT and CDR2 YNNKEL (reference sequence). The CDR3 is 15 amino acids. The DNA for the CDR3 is TGTGCCAGCAGCCTGGAGCTAGCTACACTCTACGAGCAGTACTTC. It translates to CASSLELATLYEQYF.

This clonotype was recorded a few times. In nucleotides, the CDR3 is TGTGCCAGCGGGAAAGGGGGGCTTCTCGATGAGCAGTTCTTC. This encodes CASGKGGLLDEQFF. The rearrangement uses TRBV6-1 and TRBJ2-1; either TRBD1 or TRBD2 may supply D (6 bases each). The CDR3 spans 14 residues. V lost 8 bases and J lost 8, with 19 bases in between. CDR1 and CDR2 from the germline V gene are MNHNS and SASEGT.

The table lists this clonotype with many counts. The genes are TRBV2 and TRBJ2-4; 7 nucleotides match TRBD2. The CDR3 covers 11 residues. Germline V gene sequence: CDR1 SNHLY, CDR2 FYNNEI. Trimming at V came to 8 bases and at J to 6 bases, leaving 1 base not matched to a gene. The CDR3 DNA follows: TGTGCCAGCCTAGCGGCAAACATTCAGTACTTC. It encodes CASLAANIQYF.

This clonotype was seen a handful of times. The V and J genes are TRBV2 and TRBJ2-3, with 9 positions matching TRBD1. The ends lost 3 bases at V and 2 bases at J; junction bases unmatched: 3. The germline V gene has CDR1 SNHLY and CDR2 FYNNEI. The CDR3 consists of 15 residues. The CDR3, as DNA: TGTGCCAGCAGTGACGGGACAGGGATCACAGATACGCAGTATTTT. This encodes CASSDGTGITDTQYF.

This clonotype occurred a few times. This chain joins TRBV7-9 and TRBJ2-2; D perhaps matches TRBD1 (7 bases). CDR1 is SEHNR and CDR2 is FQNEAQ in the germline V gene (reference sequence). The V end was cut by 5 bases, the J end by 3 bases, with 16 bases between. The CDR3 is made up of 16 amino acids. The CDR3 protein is CASSLGGTEYTGELFF. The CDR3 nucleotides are TGTGCCAGCAGCCTAGGAGGGACAGAGTACACCGGGGAGCTGTTTTTT.